This passage covers 17 T cell receptor beta chains from one sample sequenced in a study of sequential checkpoint blockade in melanoma. This sample's treatment: randomized to nivolumab then ipilimumab (arm A) or the reverse (arm B). This table comes from immunoSEQ multiplex PCR, and its TCRdb copy is limited to in-frame clones, with some not included. Of over 15,000 clones listed, about three fifths are singletons. This specimen consisted of CD8+ T cells sorted from blood (inferred from file names), obtained from a patient given nivolumab and ipilimumab in sequence. The origin of the receptors is a human donor with melanoma.

This chain joins TRBV7-9 and TRBJ2-3, with 7 bases identical to TRBD1. Germline V gene data show CDR1 as SEHNR and CDR2 as FQNEAQ (reference sequence). This CDR3 contains 14 residues. With V trimmed by 5 bases and J by 2 bases, 4 bases remained unmatched. CDR3 in amino acids: CASSRQGPTDTQYF. CDR3 sequence (DNA): TGTGCCAGCAGCCGACAGGGCCCCACAGATACGCAGTATTTT.

The chain couples TRBV4-1 to TRBJ2-7; 8 bases align to TRBD1. The CDR3 has 16 amino acids. V was pared by 0 bases and J by 4 bases, with 8 bases of the junction left unmatched. Germline lookup yields CDR1 MGHRA and CDR2 YSYEKL. The CDR3 sequence: CASSQELAGGWYEQYF. CDR3 nucleotide sequence: TGCGCCAGCAGCCAAGAGTTGGCAGGGGGCTGGTACGAGCAGTACTTC.

The gene calls are TRBV5-8 and TRBJ2-1; 10 positions agree with TRBD2. The CDR3 has 16 residues. The V gene end was trimmed by 3 bases and the J gene end by 3 bases; junction bases not matched to a gene: 6. Germline CDR1 SGHTS, CDR2 YDEGEE. Here the CDR3 DNA reads TGTGCCAGCAGCTCAGGGACTAGCGCCAACTACAATGAGCAGTTCTTC. Encoded protein: CASSSGTSANYNEQFF.

The V gene is TRBV5-1, the J gene TRBJ2-3, with a tentative D call TRBD1 (6 bases). Germline assignment: CDR1 SGHRS and CDR2 YFSETQ. This CDR3 has 14 amino acids. Between the trimmed V and J ends, which lost 5 bases and 4 bases, there was a span of 14 bases. The CDR3 protein is CASRQGRVSDTQYF. DNA for the CDR3: TGCGCCAGCAGACAGGGCAGGGTGTCAGATACGCAGTATTTT. Looking up the rest from reference TRBV5-1 and TRBJ2-3 gives the full variable domain: KAGVTQTPRYLIKTRGQQVTLSCSPISGHRSVSWYQQTPGQGLQFLFEYFSETQRNKGNFPGRFSGRQFSNSRSEMNVSTLELGDSALYLCASRQGRVSDTQYFGPGTRLTVL.

This sequence joins TRBV2 and TRBJ2-3, with 11 bases matching TRBD2. CDR1 SNHLY and CDR2 FYNNEI come from the germline V gene. The length of the CDR3 is 16 residues. The J segment lost 0 bases and the V segment lost 6 bases, leaving 5 bases of the junction unmatched. CDR3 DNA: TGTGCCAGCAGCCCTAGCGGGAGGCCTAGCACAGATACGCAGTATTTT. Its protein product is CASSPSGRPSTDTQYF.

CDR3 residues: CASSAVTGGRADELFF. The DNA for the CDR3 is TGTGCCAGCAGTGCCGTAACAGGGGGAAGGGCTGACGAGCTGTTTTTT. The chain uses TRBV6-1 and TRBJ2-2, with TRBD1 identical over 8 bases. Trimming removed 4 bases from V and 11 bases from J; junction bases left unmatched: 15. The CDR3 has 16 residues. Germline CDR1 MNHNS, CDR2 SASEGT.

This clone is deemed medium-sized. V gene TRBV7-9 combines with J gene TRBJ2-1; 13 positions agree with TRBD2. The CDR3 sequence is 15 residues long. Germline lookup yields CDR1 SEHNR and CDR2 FQNEAQ (reference sequence). The V and J ends lost 7 bases and 9 bases, in that order; junction bases with no gene match: 9. The CDR3 nucleotides are TGTGCCAGCACCCCTACTAGCGGGAGGGCCTTTGAGCAGTTCTTC. This codes for CASTPTSGRAFEQFF.

The rearrangement links TRBV11-2 to TRBJ1-1, with D unresolved. The CDR3 totals 12 residues. V shed 7 bases and J shed 6 bases, with 12 bases lying between them. The V gene's germline CDR1 is SGHAT and CDR2 FQNNGV. The CDR3 loop is CASTPVGPEAFF. CDR3 DNA sequence: TGTGCCAGCACACCCGTGGGCCCTGAAGCTTTCTTT.

This chain connects TRBV27 to TRBJ2-3, with 10 bases aligning to TRBD1. The germline V gene encodes CDR1 MNHEY and CDR2 SMNVEV (reference sequence). The length of the CDR3 is 14 residues. The trim removed 5 bases at V and 7 bases at J, leaving 6 bases unmatched. In nucleotides, the CDR3 is TGTGCCAGCAGTCTGGGACAGGGGCCCTATACGCAGTATTTT. Translation: CASSLGQGPYTQYF.

The V and J genes are TRBV4-1 and TRBJ1-4; perhaps TRBD1 as D (6 bases). V was clipped by 1 base and J by 15 bases, with 9 bases between them. This CDR3 is 11 amino acids long. The germline CDR1 and CDR2 sequences are MGHRA and YSYEKL. The CDR3 DNA is TGCGCCAGCAGCCAAGGGACAGCCTTGTTTTTT. Translation gives CASSQGTALFF.

The CDR3: CASSLQGGDNSPLHF. CDR3 bases: TGTGCCAGCTCATTGCAGGGTGGCGATAATTCACCCCTCCACTTT. V and J are TRBV18 and TRBJ1-6; perhaps TRBD1 as D (5 bases). The CDR3 loop spans 15 amino acids. The V gene lost 5 bases and the J gene lost 5 bases, with 13 bases spanning the gap. CDR1 is KGHSH and CDR2 is LQKENI in the germline V gene.

The chain uses TRBV4-1 and TRBJ2-1; D remains ambiguous. The CDR3 loop spans 11 amino acids. Germline V gives CDR1 MGHRA, CDR2 YSYEKL. V was pared by 6 bases and J by 4 bases, with 4 bases between. The CDR3 is CASSVYNEQFF. Written as DNA, the CDR3 is TGCGCCAGCAGTGTATACAATGAGCAGTTCTTC.

The chain is built from TRBV2 and TRBJ2-3; 8 bases are shared with TRBD1. The germline gives CDR1 SNHLY, CDR2 FYNNEI. With 0 bases clipped from V and 4 bases from J, the junction kept 6 bases outside the gene matches. This CDR3 contains 16 residues. The CDR3 nucleotides are TGTGCCAGCAGTGAAGCGCCGACAGGGGATGCAGATACGCAGTATTTT. This sequence encodes CASSEAPTGDADTQYF.

This clone was detected a few times. Here the CDR3 reads CASSVTGSQETQYF. In DNA, the CDR3 is TGTGCCAGTAGTGTGACAGGGTCCCAAGAGACCCAGTACTTC. The chain combines TRBV19 with TRBJ2-5; 7 nucleotides agree with TRBD1. The CDR3 loop spans 14 amino acids. V shed 5 bases and J 1 base; nucleotides not matched to a gene: 4. Germline V gives CDR1 LNHDA, CDR2 SQIVND (reference sequence).

This clone qualifies as medium-sized. Relative to the germline gene, one junction end is altered; a read error may explain this. V is TRBV13 and J is TRBJ1-2, with 8 bases aligning to TRBD1. Germline assignment: CDR1 PRHDT and CDR2 FYEKMQ (reference sequence). The CDR3 consists of 14 residues. The CDR3 nucleotides read TGTGCCAGCAGCCTAGGACAGGGCGAAGTGGGCTACACCTTC. Residues: CASSLGQGEVGYTF.

The V gene is TRBV27, the J gene TRBJ2-7; D perhaps matches TRBD1 (6 bases). The CDR3 is 16 residues long. CDR1 and CDR2 (germline): MNHEY, SMNVEV (reference sequence). Trimming cost V 5 bases and J 2 bases, with 19 bases left between them. The DNA for the CDR3 is TGTGCCAGCAGTGCCTCGACAGGACCTTTAACCTACGAGCAGTACTTC. As protein: CASSASTGPLTYEQYF.

By proportion, this clone is medium-sized (0.01 to 0.1%). Written as DNA, the CDR3 is TGTGCCAGTAGTATCACTGGACTCTCCTACAATGAGCAGTTCTTC. Translating gives CASSITGLSYNEQFF. V usage is TRBV19 and J usage is TRBJ2-1; possibly TRBD2 for D (5 bases). V dropped 3 bases and J dropped 0 bases, with 9 bases sitting between them. The CDR3 has 15 residues. Germline V gene data show CDR1 as LNHDA and CDR2 as SQIVND (reference sequence).